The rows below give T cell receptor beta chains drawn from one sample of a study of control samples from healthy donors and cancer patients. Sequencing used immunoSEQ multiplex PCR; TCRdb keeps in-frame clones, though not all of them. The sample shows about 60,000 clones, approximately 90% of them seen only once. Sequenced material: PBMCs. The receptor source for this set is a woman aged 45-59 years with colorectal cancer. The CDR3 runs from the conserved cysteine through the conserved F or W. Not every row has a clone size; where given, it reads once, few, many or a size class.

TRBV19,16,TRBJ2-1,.,CASSIRLAGSYNEQFF
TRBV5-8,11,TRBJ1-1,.,CASSLWDEAFF
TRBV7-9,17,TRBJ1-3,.,CASSLGTDGRAGNTIYF
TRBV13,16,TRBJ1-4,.,CASSLGTAGGNEKLFF
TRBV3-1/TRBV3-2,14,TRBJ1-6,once,CASSQTGQHSPLHF
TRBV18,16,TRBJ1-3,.,CASSPDPIIDGNTIYF
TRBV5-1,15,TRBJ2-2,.,CASAAGTVDTGELFF
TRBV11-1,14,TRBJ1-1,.,CASRPGTGYTEAFF
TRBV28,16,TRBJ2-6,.,CASSLKTGAGANVLTF
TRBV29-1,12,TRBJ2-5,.,CSVDSGGETQYF
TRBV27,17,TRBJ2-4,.,CASSPRGYELAKNIQYF
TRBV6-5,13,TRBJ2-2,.,CASSRQGSGELFF
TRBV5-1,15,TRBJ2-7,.,CASSLQGLGNYEQYF
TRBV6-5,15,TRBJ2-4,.,CASSYSGQGTNIQYF
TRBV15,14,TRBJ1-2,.,CATSRDRVQGGYTF
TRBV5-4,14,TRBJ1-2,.,CASSLDLNNYGYTF
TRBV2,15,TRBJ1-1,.,CASTSSGGGVTEAFF
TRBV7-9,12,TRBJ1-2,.,CASSSGGFGYTF
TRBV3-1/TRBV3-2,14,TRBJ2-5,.,CASSQDFKGETQYF
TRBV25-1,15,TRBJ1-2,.,CASSAGLTSDYGYTF
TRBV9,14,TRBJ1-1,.,CASSPLQGNTEAFF
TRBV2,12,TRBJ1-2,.,CASSEQPYGYTF
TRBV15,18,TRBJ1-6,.,CATSRDRGGGGSSSPLHF
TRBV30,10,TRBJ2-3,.,CAWSPDTQYF
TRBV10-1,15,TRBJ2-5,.,CASSELRGTAETQYF
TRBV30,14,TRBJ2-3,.,CAWSAMLFTDTQYF
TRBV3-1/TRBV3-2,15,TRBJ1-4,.,CASSLTGQGNEKLFF
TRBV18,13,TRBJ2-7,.,CASSQGPGYEQYF
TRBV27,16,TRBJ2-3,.,CASGPSGGAGADTQYF
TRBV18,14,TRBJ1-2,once,CASSPGQTNYGYTF
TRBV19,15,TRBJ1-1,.,CASSSARVMNTEAFF
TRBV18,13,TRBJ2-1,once,CASSPASIDEQFF
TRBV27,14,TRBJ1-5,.,CASSGGRSNQPQHF
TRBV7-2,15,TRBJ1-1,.,CASSLSLRGSTEAFF
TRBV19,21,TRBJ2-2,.,CASSTPAPYGYGGVNTGELFF
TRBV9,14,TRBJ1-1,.,CASSDLGGDAEAFF
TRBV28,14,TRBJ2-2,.,CATHPQGNTGELFF
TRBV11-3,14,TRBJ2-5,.,CASSPGTTQETQYF
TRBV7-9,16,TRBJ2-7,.,CASSFPAGGITYEQYF
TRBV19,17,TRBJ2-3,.,CASSRGYGGEGRDTQYF
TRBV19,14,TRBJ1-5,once,CASSQDHGNQPQHF
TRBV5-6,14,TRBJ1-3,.,CVSSPGTLGNTIYF